The clone carrying this T cell receptor (beta chain) came up a few times. These data belong to a study of blood T cells in healthy people across ages. Alongside a J-beta primer mix, a sample-barcoded 5' primer served in a second PCR lasting about 7 to 12 cycles. TCRdb analysed the 5' RACE reads with MiXCR anew, one entry per CDR3 protein. The data hold around 1.7 million distinct CDR3 sequences, with approximately 30% observed a single time. This TCR came from a woman in her thirties in good health. The sample consisted of blood.

As DNA, the CDR3 is TGTGCCAGCAGCTTCGGACTAGCGGGGAAATACAATGAGCAGTTCTTC. This sequence encodes CASSFGLAGKYNEQFF. The chain recombines TRBV5-4 with TRBJ2-1, with 12 bases that match TRBD2. CDR3 size: 16 residues. J lost 4 bases, V lost 2 bases, and 4 bases had no gene match. CDR1 and CDR2 (germline): SGHNT, YYREEE (reference sequence).